One and the same sample provided the 16 T cell receptor beta chains below, sequenced in a study of blood T cell repertoires in COVID-19. Profiling relied on immunoSEQ multiplex PCR, and the TCRdb table lists in-frame clones only, not all of them. The data show more than 85,000 clones, with 80% to 95% seen just once and more than 1.5% held by the top ten. The sample taken for sequencing was peripheral blood. The receptors were gathered from a woman between 45 and 65 years old with COVID-19, enrolled during active disease.

The CDR3 loop reads CASSQELAGGPNEQFF. For the CDR3, the DNA is TGCGCCAGCAGCCAAGAACTAGCGGGGGGGCCAAATGAGCAGTTCTTC. The V and J genes are TRBV4-1 and TRBJ2-1; TRBD2 matches 13 bases. The CDR3 totals 16 residues. Trimming cost V 0 bases and J 7 bases; bases outside gene matches: 3. The V gene's germline CDR1 is MGHRA and CDR2 YSYEKL.

The genes are TRBV15 and TRBJ1-2; D remains unclear. V dropped 0 bases and J dropped 8 bases, with 10 bases sitting between them. The germline V gene has CDR1 LNHNV and CDR2 YYDKDF (reference sequence). The CDR3 is 13 amino acids. This CDR3 reads CATSRDWTYGYTF. CDR3 coding DNA: TGTGCCACCAGCAGAGATTGGACTTACGGCTACACCTTC. The complete variable domain, with remaining parts taken from reference TRBV15 and TRBJ1-2, reads DAMVIQNPRYQVTQFGKPVTLSCSQTLNHNVMYWYQQKSSQAPKLLFHYYDKDFNNEADTPDNFQSRRPNTSFCFLDIRSPGLGDTAMYLCATSRDWTYGYTFGSGTRLTVV.

This rearrangement joins TRBV11-2 to TRBJ2-3; D unclear. The germline V gene encodes CDR1 SGHAT and CDR2 FQNNGV. There are 12 residues in the CDR3. Trimming pared 4 bases from V and 6 bases from J, leaving 8 bases between. CDR3 coding DNA: TGTGCCAGCAGCTCACGGTCGGATACGCAGTATTTT. Protein sequence: CASSSRSDTQYF.

The rearrangement joins TRBV27 to TRBJ1-2; possibly TRBD1 for D (5 bases). Per germline, CDR1 MNHEY and CDR2 SMNVEV (reference sequence). The CDR3 runs 13 residues. The V and J ends lost 4 bases and 7 bases respectively, with 13 bases between them. CDR3 nucleotides: TGTGCCAGCAGTTCAGGGTTGCGGCTTGGCTACACCTTC. It translates to CASSSGLRLGYTF.

V and J are TRBV10-2 and TRBJ1-2, with a possible D match to TRBD1 (6 bases). This CDR3 has 15 residues. Germline-derived CDR1 and CDR2 are WSHSY and SAAADI. Between the trimmed V and J ends, which lost 8 bases and 1 base, there was a span of 17 bases. The CDR3: CASHPGHKFNYGYTF. CDR3 sequence (DNA): TGCGCCAGCCATCCGGGACACAAATTTAACTATGGCTACACCTTC.

The CDR3 coding sequence is TGTGCCAGCAGCTTGGAGGGGCTAGTGGGGGAGCAGTACGTC. It yields the protein CASSLEGLVGEQYV. This chain uses TRBV5-6 with TRBJ2-7, with D perhaps TRBD1 (5 bases). This CDR3 spans 14 amino acids. The germline V gene encodes CDR1 SGHDT and CDR2 YYEEEE. Trimming pared 0 bases from V and 7 bases from J, leaving 14 bases between.

The chain uses TRBV27 and TRBJ2-2; 9 bases are shared with TRBD2. This CDR3 has 16 residues. Germline V gene lookup returns CDR1 MNHEY and CDR2 SMNVEV (reference sequence). V trimming: 5 bases; J trimming: 4 bases; junction bases outside the gene matches: 8. CDR3 bases: TGTGCCAGCAGTCTGTTACTAGCGGGCCTCACCGGGGAGCTGTTTTTT. This encodes CASSLLLAGLTGELFF.

This clone was recorded only once. The CDR3 sequence is CASGERRPSGNTIYF. The CDR3 DNA reads as TGTGCCAGCGGTGAAAGGCGGCCCTCTGGAAACACCATATATTTT. This sequence joins TRBV7-2 and TRBJ1-3; no clear D. This CDR3 spans 15 amino acids. V lost 8 bases, J lost 0 bases, and 14 bases lay in between. CDR1 is SGHTA, CDR2 FQGNSA, per germline.

The chain carries TRBV6-5 and TRBJ2-3; tentatively, D is TRBD2 (6 bases). Trimming stripped 6 bases from V and 4 bases from J, with 14 bases between. Germline values: CDR1 MNHEY, CDR2 SVGAGI. The CDR3 length is 14 residues. DNA of the CDR3: TGTGCCAGCAGCGGAACGGGGGTGGCAGATACGCAGTATTTT. Its protein is CASSGTGVADTQYF.

The gene calls are TRBV6-5 and TRBJ1-3; 7 nucleotides line up with TRBD1. This CDR3 region has 14 residues. V lost 6 bases and J lost 3; bases outside the gene matches: 5. The germline V gene has CDR1 MNHEY and CDR2 SVGAGI. The CDR3 nucleotides read TGTGCCAGCAGACCTAGGGGGCTTGGAAACACCATATATTTT. It translates to CASRPRGLGNTIYF.

The chain has TRBV28 and TRBJ1-2; D call uncertain. The CDR3 loop spans 12 amino acids. With 3 bases removed from V and 7 bases from J, the gap between germline ends came to 9 bases. Germline CDR1 reads MDHEN; CDR2 reads SYDVKM. The CDR3 coding sequence is TGTGCCAGCAGTTTTGCAGGTCCTGGCTACACCTTC. Encoded protein: CASSFAGPGYTF.

This chain uses TRBV6-6 with TRBJ1-2; D not certain. V was cut by 6 bases and J by 1 base, with 15 bases left in between. Germline V gene lookup returns CDR1 MNHNY and CDR2 SVGAGI (reference sequence). The CDR3 spans 15 residues. CDR3 sequence: CASRGSEANNYGYTF. The CDR3, as DNA: TGTGCCAGCAGGGGTTCAGAGGCAAATAACTATGGCTACACCTTC.

The V and J genes are TRBV29-1 and TRBJ1-1; D possibly corresponds to TRBD1 (6 bases). Looked up from germline, CDR1 is SQVTM and CDR2 is ANQGSEA. Trimming took 7 bases from V and 1 from J, leaving 13 bases between them. The CDR3 contains 13 residues. The CDR3 DNA reads TGCAGCGCAACCTGGGACACGAACACTGAAGCTTTCTTT. The encoded protein is CSATWDTNTEAFF.

The J gene is TRBJ2-7, the V gene TRBV5-6; D perhaps matches TRBD2 (5 bases). CDR1 and CDR2 from the germline V gene are SGHDT and YYEEEE. Trimming removed 2 bases from V and 0 bases from J, with 9 bases in between. CDR3 length: 14 residues. CDR3 residues: CASSLLEVSYEQYF. CDR3 in DNA: TGTGCCAGCAGCTTACTAGAGGTCTCCTACGAGCAGTACTTC.

The chain uses TRBV3-1 (or the pseudogene TRBV3-2) and TRBJ2-3; TRBD2 is a possible D gene (6 bases). CDR3 length: 14 amino acids. CDR1 is LGHDT and CDR2 is YNNKEL in the germline V gene (reference sequence). V lost 4 bases, J lost 5 bases, and 13 bases lay in between. The CDR3 is CASSLRGLRDTQYF. CDR3 nucleotides: TGTGCCAGCAGCCTTAGGGGACTCAGAGATACGCAGTATTTT.

This chain joins TRBV9 and TRBJ2-1, with 7 positions matching TRBD2. The germline gives CDR1 SGDLS, CDR2 YYNGEE. With V trimmed by 3 bases and J by 3 bases, 9 bases remained unmatched. The CDR3 is made up of 16 amino acids. As DNA, the CDR3 is TGTGCCAGCAGCGCAAGGAGCGGGACGGACTACAATGAGCAGTTCTTC. The encoded protein is CASSARSGTDYNEQFF.